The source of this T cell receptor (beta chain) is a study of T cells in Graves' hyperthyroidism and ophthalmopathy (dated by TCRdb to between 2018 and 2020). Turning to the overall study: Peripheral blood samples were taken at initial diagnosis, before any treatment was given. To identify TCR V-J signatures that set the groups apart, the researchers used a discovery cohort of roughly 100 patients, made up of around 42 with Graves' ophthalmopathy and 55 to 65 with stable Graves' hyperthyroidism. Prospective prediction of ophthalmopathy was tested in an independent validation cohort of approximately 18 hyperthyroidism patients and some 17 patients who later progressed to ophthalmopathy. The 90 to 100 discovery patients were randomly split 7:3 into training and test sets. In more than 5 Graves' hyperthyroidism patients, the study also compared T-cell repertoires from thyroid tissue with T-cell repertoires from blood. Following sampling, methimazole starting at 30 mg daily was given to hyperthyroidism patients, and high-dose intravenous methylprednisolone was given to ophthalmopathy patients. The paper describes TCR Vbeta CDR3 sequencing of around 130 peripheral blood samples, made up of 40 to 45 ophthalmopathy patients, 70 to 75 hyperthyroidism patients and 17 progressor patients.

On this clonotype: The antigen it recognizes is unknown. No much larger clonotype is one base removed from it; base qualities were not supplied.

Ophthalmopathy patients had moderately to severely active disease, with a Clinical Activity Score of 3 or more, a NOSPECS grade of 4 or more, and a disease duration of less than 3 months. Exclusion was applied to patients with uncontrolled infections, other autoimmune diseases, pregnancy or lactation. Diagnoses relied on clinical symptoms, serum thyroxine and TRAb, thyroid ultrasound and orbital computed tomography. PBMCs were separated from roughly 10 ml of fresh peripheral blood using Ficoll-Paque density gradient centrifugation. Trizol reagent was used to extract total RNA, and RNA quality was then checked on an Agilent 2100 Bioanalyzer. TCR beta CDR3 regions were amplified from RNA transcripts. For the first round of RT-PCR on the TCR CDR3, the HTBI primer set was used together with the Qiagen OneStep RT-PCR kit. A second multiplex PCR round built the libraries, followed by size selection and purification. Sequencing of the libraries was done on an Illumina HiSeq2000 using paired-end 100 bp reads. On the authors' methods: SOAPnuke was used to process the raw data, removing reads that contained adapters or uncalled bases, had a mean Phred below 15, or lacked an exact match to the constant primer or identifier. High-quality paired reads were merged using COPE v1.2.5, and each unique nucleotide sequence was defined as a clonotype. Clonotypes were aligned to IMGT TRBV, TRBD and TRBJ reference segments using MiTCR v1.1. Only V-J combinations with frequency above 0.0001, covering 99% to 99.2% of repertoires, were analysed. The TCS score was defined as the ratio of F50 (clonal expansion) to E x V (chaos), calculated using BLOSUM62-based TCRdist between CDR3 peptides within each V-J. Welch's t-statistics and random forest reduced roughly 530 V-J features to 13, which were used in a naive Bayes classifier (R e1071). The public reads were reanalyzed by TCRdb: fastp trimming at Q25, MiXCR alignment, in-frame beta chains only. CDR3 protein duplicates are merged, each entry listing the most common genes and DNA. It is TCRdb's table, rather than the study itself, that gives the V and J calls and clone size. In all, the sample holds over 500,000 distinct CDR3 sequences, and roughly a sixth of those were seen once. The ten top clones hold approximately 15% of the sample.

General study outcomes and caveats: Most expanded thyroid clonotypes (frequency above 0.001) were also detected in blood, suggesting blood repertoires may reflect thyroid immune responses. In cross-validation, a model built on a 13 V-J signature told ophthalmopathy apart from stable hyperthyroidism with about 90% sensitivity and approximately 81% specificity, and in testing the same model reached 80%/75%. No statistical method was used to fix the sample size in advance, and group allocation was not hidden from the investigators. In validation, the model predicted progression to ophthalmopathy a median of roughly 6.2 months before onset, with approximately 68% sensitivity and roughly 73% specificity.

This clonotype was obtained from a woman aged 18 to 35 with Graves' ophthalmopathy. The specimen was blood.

The sequenced DNA: TGTGCCAGCAGCTTATCTGGACTATACCACTCTGGGGCCAACGTCCTGACTTTC. This yields the protein CASSLSGLYHSGANVLTF. The receptor chain draws on TRBV7-2 and TRBJ2-6; the best D guess is TRBD2, with 6 bases matching. The CDR3 spans 18 residues, from the cysteine through the phenylalanine. The entry retains the CDR3 DNA only, 54 bases that are in frame from base 1. The V and J ends are trimmed by 2 bases and 0 bases, leaving 14 bases between them. The germline V gene supplies CDR1 SGHTA and CDR2 FQGNSA.